Here is one T cell receptor (beta chain) with its context. This table comes from immunoSEQ multiplex PCR, and its TCRdb copy is limited to in-frame clones, with some not included. The sample records hundreds of thousands of clones, roughly 90% being singletons. This sample is drawn from a study of Ad26.COV2.S vaccination and SARS-CoV-2 variants. Overall study: Once or twice, 56 days apart, Ad26.COV2.S was delivered intramuscularly.

Documented treatment: 19 received Ad26.COV2.S at low or high dose, single or two shots; several received placebo; per-sample allocation not given. The samples date from day 63 after the first vaccine or placebo injection. Donation was by an adult aged 18-55 years who was in Boston. Germline V lookup: CDR1 LGHNA, CDR2 YNFKEQ. V was shortened by 0 bases and J by 2 bases, with 11 bases between the two germline ends. CDR3 length: 16 residues. Sample: peripheral blood, taken in a trial of Ad26.COV2.S vaccine versus placebo. The sequence derives from a person between 18 and 65 years old who received the Ad26.COV2.S COVID-19 vaccine or a placebo. This chain connects TRBV4-2 to TRBJ1-3; D may be TRBD1 (5 bases). The CDR3 is CASSQDRTRAGNTIYF. CDR3 in DNA: TGTGCCAGCAGCCAAGATAGGACACGCGCTGGAAACACCATATATTTT.